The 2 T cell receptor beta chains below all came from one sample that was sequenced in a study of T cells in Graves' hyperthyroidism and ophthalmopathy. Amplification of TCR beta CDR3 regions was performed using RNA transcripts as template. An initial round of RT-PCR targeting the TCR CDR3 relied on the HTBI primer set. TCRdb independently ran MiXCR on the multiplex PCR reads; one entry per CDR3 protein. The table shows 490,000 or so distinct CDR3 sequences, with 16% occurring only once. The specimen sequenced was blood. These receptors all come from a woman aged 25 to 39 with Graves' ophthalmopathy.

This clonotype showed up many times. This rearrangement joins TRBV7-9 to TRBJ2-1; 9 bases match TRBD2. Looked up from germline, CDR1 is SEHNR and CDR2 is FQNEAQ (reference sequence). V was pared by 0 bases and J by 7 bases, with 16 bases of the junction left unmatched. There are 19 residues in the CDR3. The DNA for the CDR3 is TGTGCCAGCAGCTTAGCGTTGGCGCGGGAGGGCATATTGGGGAATGAGCAGTTCTTC. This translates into CASSLALAREGILGNEQFF.

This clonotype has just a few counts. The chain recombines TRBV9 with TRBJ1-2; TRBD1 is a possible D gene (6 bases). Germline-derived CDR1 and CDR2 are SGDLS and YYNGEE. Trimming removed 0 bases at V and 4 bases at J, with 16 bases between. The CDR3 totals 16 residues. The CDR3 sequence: CASSVVVGGPPYGYTF. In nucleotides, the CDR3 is TGTGCCAGCAGCGTAGTTGTAGGGGGACCACCCTATGGCTACACCTTC.